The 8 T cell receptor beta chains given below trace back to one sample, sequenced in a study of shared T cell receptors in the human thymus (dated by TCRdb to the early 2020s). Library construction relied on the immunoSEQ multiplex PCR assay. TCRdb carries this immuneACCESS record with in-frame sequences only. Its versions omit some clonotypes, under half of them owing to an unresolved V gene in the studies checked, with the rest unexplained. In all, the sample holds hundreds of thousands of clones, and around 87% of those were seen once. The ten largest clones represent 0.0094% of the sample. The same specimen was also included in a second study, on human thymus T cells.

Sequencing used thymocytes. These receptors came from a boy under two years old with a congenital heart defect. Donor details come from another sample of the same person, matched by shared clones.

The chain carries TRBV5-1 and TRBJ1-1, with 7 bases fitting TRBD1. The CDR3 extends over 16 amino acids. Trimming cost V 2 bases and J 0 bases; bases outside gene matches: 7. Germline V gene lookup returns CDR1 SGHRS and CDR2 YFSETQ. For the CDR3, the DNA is TGCGCCAGCAGCTTAAGACAGGGCTCCATGAACACTGAAGCTTTCTTT. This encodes CASSLRQGSMNTEAFF. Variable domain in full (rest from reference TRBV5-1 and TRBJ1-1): KAGVTQTPRYLIKTRGQQVTLSCSPISGHRSVSWYQQTPGQGLQFLFEYFSETQRNKGNFPGRFSGRQFSNSRSEMNVSTLELGDSALYLCASSLRQGSMNTEAFFGQGTRLTVV.

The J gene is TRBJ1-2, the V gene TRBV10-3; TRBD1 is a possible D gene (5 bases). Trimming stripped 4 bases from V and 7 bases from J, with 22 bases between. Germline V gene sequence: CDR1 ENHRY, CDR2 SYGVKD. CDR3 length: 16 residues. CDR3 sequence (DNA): TGTGCCATCAGTGTCGAGGTGGGGGGAGTTGGAGGTGGCTACACCTTC. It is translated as CAISVEVGGVGGGYTF.

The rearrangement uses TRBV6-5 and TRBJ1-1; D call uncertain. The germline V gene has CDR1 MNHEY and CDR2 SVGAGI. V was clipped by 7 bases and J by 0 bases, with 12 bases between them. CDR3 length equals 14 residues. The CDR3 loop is CASTRSSMNTEAFF. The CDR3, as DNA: TGTGCCAGCACCCGATCTTCTATGAACACTGAAGCTTTCTTT.

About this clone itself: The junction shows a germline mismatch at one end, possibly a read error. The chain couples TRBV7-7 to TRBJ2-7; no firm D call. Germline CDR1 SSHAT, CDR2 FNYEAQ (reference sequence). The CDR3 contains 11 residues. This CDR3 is CASSQTVPEDF. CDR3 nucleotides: TGTGCCAGCAGCCAGACGGTACCCGAGGACTTC.

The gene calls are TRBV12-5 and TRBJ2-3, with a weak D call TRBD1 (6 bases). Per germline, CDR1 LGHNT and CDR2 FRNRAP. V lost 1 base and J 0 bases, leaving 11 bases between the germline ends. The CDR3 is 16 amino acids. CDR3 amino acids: CASGLAGEPSTDTQYF. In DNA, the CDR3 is TGTGCTAGTGGTTTGGCAGGGGAACCTAGCACAGATACGCAGTATTTT.

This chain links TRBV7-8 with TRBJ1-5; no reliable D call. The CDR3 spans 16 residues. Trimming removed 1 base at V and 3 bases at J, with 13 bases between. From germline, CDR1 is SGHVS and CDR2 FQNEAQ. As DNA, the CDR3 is TGTGCCAGCAGCTTAGAGCGGGCGCCTCTCAATCAGCCCCAGCATTTT. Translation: CASSLERAPLNQPQHF.

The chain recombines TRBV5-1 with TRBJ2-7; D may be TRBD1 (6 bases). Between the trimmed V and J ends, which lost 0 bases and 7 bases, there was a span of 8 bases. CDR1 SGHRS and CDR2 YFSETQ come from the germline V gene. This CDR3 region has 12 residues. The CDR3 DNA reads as TGCGCCAGCAGCTTGGAAGGGGGTGAGCAGTACTTC. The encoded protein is CASSLEGGEQYF.

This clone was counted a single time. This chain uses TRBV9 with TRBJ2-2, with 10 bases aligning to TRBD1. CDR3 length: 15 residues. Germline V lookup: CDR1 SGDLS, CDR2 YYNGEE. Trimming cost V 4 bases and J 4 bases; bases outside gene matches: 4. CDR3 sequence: CASSPRQGATGELFF. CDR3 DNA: TGTGCCAGCAGCCCGAGACAGGGGGCCACCGGGGAGCTGTTTTTT.